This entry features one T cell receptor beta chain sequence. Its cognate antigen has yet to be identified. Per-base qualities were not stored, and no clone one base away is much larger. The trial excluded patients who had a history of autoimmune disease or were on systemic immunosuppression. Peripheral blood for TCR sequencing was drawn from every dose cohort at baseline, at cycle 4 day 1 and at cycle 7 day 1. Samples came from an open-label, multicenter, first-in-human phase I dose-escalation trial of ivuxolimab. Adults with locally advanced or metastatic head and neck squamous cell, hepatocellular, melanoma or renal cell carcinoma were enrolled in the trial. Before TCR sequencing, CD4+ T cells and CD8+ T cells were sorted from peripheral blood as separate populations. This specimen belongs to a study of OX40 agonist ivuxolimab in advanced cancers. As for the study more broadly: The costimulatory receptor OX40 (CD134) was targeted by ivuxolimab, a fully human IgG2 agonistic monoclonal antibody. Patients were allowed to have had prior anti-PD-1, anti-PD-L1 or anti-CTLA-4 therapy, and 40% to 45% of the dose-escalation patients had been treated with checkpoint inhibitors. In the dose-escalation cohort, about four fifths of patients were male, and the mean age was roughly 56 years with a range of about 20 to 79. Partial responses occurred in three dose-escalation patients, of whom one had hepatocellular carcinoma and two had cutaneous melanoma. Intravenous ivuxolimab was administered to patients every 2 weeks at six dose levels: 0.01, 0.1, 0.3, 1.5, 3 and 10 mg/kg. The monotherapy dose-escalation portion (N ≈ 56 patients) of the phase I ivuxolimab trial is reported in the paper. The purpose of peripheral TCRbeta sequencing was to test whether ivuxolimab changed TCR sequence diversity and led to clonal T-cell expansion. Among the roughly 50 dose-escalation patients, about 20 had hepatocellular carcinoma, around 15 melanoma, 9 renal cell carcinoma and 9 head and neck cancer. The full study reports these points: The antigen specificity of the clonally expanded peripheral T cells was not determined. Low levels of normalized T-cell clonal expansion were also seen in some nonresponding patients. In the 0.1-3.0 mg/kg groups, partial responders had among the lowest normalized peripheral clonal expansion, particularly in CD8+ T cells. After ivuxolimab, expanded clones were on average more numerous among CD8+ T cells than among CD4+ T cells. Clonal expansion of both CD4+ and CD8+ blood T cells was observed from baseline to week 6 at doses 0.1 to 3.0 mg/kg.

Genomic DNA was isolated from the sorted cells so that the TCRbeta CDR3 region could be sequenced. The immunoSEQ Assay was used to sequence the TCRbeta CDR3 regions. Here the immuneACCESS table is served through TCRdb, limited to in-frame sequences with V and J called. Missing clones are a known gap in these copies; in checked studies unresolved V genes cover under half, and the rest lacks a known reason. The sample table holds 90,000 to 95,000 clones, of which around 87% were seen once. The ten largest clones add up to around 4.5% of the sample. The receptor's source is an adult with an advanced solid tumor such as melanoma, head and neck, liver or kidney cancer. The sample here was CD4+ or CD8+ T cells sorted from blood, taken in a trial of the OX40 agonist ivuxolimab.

The bases read TGTGCCAGCAGTGAGGGAGTAAGCAGGGGGCGGTTTGAAAAACTGTTTTTT. This encodes CASSEGVSRGRFEKLFF. The rearranged segments are TRBV6-1 and TRBJ1-4; TRBD1 fits 8 bases in the junction. CDR3 length: 17 amino acids, cysteine to phenylalanine. Just CDR3 DNA is preserved here, 51 bases in frame from base 1. After removal of 3 bases from V and 7 bases from J, the junction retains 13 bases not matched to a gene. The germline V gene supplies CDR1 MNHNS and CDR2 SASEGT.